A single sample gave rise to the 10 T cell receptor beta chains below, sequenced in a study of cytomegalovirus exposure and HLA in healthy donors. It was with 60 Vbeta and 13 Jbeta primers that the PCR ran. Method: immunoSEQ multiplex PCR; TCRdb's copy keeps in-frame clones and lacks some. The table lists fewer than 100,000 clones, approximately 79% of them singletons. The sequencing sample was made of PBMCs. The receptors come from a female donor in good health and CMV-seronegative.

The chain is built from TRBV30 and TRBJ1-2; D gene unclear. The CDR3 spans 14 residues. Germline V lookup: CDR1 GTSNPN, CDR2 SVGIG (reference sequence). Trimming cost V 3 bases and J 2 bases, with 13 bases left between them. CDR3 nucleotides: TGTGCCTGGAGGGCCGGGATTAGAAACTATGGCTACACCTTC. It translates to CAWRAGIRNYGYTF.

The chain employs TRBV4-1 and TRBJ2-7; tentative D call: TRBD2 (7 bases). CDR3 length: 15 residues. V shed 1 base and J shed 4 bases, with 14 bases lying between them. CDR1 and CDR2 from the germline V gene are MGHRA and YSYEKL. The CDR3 DNA is TGCGCCAGCAGCCAAGCGGGGGGCAGTGGGTACGAGCAGTACTTC. Translating it yields CASSQAGGSGYEQYF.

This clone was counted between two and nine times. The chain is built from TRBV6-4 and TRBJ2-1, with 16 bases lining up with TRBD2. Germline V gene data show CDR1 as MRHNA and CDR2 as SNTAGT. The J segment lost 9 bases and the V segment lost 2 bases, leaving 4 bases of the junction unmatched. This CDR3 contains 16 residues. The CDR3 loop is CASSDPGLAGGGEQFF. CDR3 coding DNA: TGTGCCAGCAGTGACCCGGGACTAGCGGGAGGGGGTGAGCAGTTCTTC.

This rearrangement joins TRBV5-1 to TRBJ1-1; 7 bases agree with TRBD1. J lost 1 base, V lost 4 bases, and 4 bases had no gene match. The CDR3 is 14 residues long. CDR1 and CDR2 from the germline V gene are SGHRS and YFSETQ. CDR3 in DNA: TGCGCCAGCAGCGTTGGGACAGAGAACACTGAAGCTTTCTTT. It yields the protein CASSVGTENTEAFF.

The chain employs TRBV5-1 and TRBJ1-5; D might be TRBD1 (5 bases). V was shortened by 0 bases and J by 6 bases, with 13 bases between the two germline ends. This CDR3 is 15 amino acids long. Per the germline V gene, CDR1 is SGHRS and CDR2 is YFSETQ. CDR3 residues: CASSLDGGSGQPQHF. The DNA for the CDR3 is TGCGCCAGCAGCTTGGACGGGGGGAGCGGTCAGCCCCAGCATTTT.

The chain carries TRBV5-1 and TRBJ2-5; a weak D match, TRBD1 (5 bases). V was pared by 0 bases and J by 2 bases, with 14 bases between. Germline assignment: CDR1 SGHRS and CDR2 YFSETQ. The CDR3 consists of 16 residues. CDR3 nucleotide sequence: TGCGCCAGCAGCTTGGGAGGACATTCGGGTCAAGAGACCCAGTACTTC. Residues: CASSLGGHSGQETQYF.

This clone was seen a handful of times. This sequence joins TRBV4-3 and TRBJ1-1; 9 nucleotides match TRBD1. CDR1 is LGHNA, CDR2 YSLEER, per germline. Trimming took 3 bases from V and 0 from J; bases not matched to a gene: 5. CDR3 length: 16 residues. Here the CDR3 DNA reads TGCGCCAGCAGCCAGAGGACAGGGGACTTGAACACTGAAGCTTTCTTT. Translated: CASSQRTGDLNTEAFF.

The rearrangement uses TRBV28 and TRBJ1-2; 7 bases align to TRBD1. CDR3 size: 11 residues. Unmatched junction bases numbered 7, after V lost 5 bases and J lost 13 bases. Germline CDR1 is MDHEN and CDR2 is SYDVKM. CDR3 residues: CASSQETGFTF. The CDR3 DNA sequence: TGTGCCAGCAGTCAAGAGACAGGGTTCACCTTC.

The CDR3 reads CASSTETGGTGGETQYF. DNA of the CDR3: TGTGCCAGCAGCACAGAAACAGGGGGCACGGGTGGTGAGACCCAGTACTTC. The rearrangement joins TRBV7-2 to TRBJ2-5, with TRBD1 matching 9 bases. V gave up 5 bases and J gave up 5 bases; unmatched junction bases: 15. Germline values: CDR1 SGHTA, CDR2 FQGNSA. This CDR3 is 17 amino acids long.

The chain employs TRBV27 and TRBJ2-2, with 7 bases that match TRBD1. Germline assignment: CDR1 MNHEY and CDR2 SMNVEV (reference sequence). V was clipped by 5 bases and J by 6 bases; unmatched bases: 9. The CDR3 totals 15 residues. The CDR3 is CASSPGQEVPGELFF. Written as DNA, the CDR3 is TGTGCCAGCAGTCCCGGACAGGAGGTACCCGGGGAGCTGTTTTTT.